The entry that follows covers one T cell receptor beta chain sequence. There are 11 residues in the CDR3. The germline V gene has CDR1 SGHRS and CDR2 YFSETQ. Trimming stripped 4 bases from V and 8 bases from J, with 7 bases between. The data stem from a study of blood T cell repertoires in COVID-19. Measured with immunoSEQ multiplex PCR; TCRdb has only the in-frame clones, and not every one. The table has about 68,000 clones, roughly 85% seen once. The sequenced material came from peripheral blood. This chain uses TRBV5-1 with TRBJ1-3; a weak D match, TRBD1 (6 bases). The source of this sequence is a woman aged 55 to 70 with acute or convalescent COVID-19. This chain's CDR3 is CASSPGDTIYF. The CDR3 DNA reads as TGCGCCAGCAGCCCAGGGGACACCATATATTTT.